This TCR beta chain was captured by sequencing in a study of human T cells and chemical hapten exposure (dated by TCRdb to the early 2020s). Background on the whole study: The libraries were sequenced as a pool, and the TCR yield per sample differed mostly because of small variations in library volumes within the pool. The study tracked peripheral blood TCR repertoire changes in vivo during primary and secondary sensitization to the hapten diphenylcyclopropenone (DPC) in alopecia patients. Both TCR alpha and TCR beta chains were sequenced from each blood RNA sample.

This specimen's time point label, interpreted: healthy volunteer bleed at 6 weeks. Unfractionated whole blood was collected in Tempus Blood RNA tubes, and total RNA was extracted from that blood. A few healthy volunteers were used as TCR sequencing controls and were bled at day 0, 2 weeks and 6 weeks. This clonotype was counted only a few times. No cognate antigen has been identified for it. Base qualities are not recorded, but no much larger clone differs from it by a single base. Library creation used RACE. Sequencing used a NextSeq 500. During library preparation, unique molecular identifiers were attached to individual cDNA molecules so that TCRs could be counted quantitatively and reproducibly. Per the source publication's procedure: A median of about 89,000 TCRs per sample was observed, with a range of 23,224 to 690,600. V, J and CDR3 annotation of the TCR reads was performed with the Decombinator software suite. To make PS versus PT1 abundance plots, every sample was subsampled to the same number of TCRs (28,000). Expanded TCRs were defined as absent before sensitization and observed at least eight times at the 2-week time point. The raw public reads went through TCRdb reprocessing: fastp at Q25, MiXCR clone calling, in-frame beta chains kept. CDR3 protein duplicates are merged, each entry listing the most common genes and DNA. It is TCRdb's table, rather than the study itself, that gives the V and J calls and clone size. The sample yields approximately 79,000 distinct CDR3 sequences; approximately 8.6% were counted once. The ten largest clones represent around 1.4% of the sample.

General conclusions and limits of the study: After repeated subsampling, changes were observed in the strength of the expansion versus patch-test correlation and in the threshold at which the correlation became significant. DPC sensitization did not change how many TCRs were above 1 in 1000 frequency, and no evidence was found of alterations in global repertoire structure.

CDR1 and CDR2 (MNHEY, SVGAGI) derive from the germline V gene. The CDR3 covers 16 residues, taking in both the cysteine and the phenylalanine. Only the CDR3 region is kept as DNA, spanning 48 bases read in frame from base 1. V lost 6 bases and J lost 7 bases; the stretch between them is 21 bases long. Sequencing was performed on whole blood. The chain is encoded by TRBV6-5 joined to TRBJ1-4; the D gene is unclear. This receptor was taken from a male donor in good health. Some clones in this sample may be carry-over from other donors' samples. The CDR3 protein sequence reads: CASRPNSYKRAEKLFF. Read as DNA, the sequence is TGTGCCAGCAGGCCAAATTCATATAAGCGAGCTGAAAAACTGTTTTTT.